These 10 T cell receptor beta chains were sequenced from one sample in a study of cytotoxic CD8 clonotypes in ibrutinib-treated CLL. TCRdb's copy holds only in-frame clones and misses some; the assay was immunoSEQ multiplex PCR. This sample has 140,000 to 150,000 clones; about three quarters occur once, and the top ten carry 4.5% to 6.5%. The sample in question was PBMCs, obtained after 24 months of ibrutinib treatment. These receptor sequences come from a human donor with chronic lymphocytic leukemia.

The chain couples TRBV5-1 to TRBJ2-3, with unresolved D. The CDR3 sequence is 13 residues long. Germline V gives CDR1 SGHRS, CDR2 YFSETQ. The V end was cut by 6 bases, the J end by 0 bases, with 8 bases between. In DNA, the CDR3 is TGCGCCAGCACTTTTCCTAGCACAGATACGCAGTATTTT. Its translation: CASTFPSTDTQYF.

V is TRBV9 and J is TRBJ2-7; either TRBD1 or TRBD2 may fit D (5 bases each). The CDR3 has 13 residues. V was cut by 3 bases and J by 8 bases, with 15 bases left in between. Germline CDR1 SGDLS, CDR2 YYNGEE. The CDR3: CASSEGVGGKQYF. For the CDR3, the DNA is TGTGCCAGCAGCGAGGGAGTTGGGGGAAAGCAGTACTTC.

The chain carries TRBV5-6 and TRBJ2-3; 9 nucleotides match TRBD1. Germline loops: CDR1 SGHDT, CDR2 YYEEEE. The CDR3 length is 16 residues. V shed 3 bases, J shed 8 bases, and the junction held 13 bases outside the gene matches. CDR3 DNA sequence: TGTGCCAGCAGCTGGGGACAGGGCGTGGGTAGGGGTACGCAGTATTTT. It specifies CASSWGQGVGRGTQYF.

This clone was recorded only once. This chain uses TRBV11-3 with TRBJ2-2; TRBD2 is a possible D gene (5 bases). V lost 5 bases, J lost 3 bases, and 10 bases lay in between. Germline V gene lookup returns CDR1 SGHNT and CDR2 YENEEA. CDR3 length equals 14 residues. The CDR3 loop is CASSQRADTGELFF. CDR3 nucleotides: TGTGCCAGCAGCCAGAGGGCGGACACCGGGGAGCTGTTTTTT.

CDR3 in DNA: TGTGCCAGCAGTCCCCAGGGGGCCGATCAGCCCCAGCATTTT. As protein: CASSPQGADQPQHF. This chain uses TRBV27 with TRBJ1-5; 8 bases fit TRBD1. The junction had 5 bases not matched to a gene; V was cut back by 5 bases and J by 5 bases. In germline, CDR1 is MNHEY, CDR2 SMNVEV (reference sequence). The CDR3 is 14 residues long.

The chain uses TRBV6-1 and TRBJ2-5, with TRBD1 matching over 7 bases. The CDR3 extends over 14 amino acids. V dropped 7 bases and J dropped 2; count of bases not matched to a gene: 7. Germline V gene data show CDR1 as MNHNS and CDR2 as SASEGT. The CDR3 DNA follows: TGTGCCAGCATCACCACAGGGGCTCAAGAGACCCAGTACTTC. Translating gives CASITTGAQETQYF.

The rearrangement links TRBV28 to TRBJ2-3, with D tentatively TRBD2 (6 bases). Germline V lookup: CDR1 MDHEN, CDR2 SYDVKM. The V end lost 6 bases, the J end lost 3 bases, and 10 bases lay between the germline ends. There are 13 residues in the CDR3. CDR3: CASRSGETDTQYF. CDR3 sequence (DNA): TGTGCCAGCAGATCGGGGGAAACAGATACGCAGTATTTT.

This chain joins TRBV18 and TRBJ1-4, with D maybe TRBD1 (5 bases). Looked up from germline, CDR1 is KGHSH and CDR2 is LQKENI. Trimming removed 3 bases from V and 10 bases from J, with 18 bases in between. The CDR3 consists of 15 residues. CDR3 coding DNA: TGTGCCAGCTCACCCCCAGGGTACGGGACCGGAAAACTGTTTTTT. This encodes CASSPPGYGTGKLFF.

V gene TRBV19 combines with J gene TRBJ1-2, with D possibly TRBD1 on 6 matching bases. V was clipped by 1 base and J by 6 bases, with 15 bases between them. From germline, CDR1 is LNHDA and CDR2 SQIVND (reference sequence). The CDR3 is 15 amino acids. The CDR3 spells CASSIGGLAGDGYTF. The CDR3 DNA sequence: TGTGCCAGTAGTATAGGTGGATTGGCAGGGGATGGCTACACCTTC.

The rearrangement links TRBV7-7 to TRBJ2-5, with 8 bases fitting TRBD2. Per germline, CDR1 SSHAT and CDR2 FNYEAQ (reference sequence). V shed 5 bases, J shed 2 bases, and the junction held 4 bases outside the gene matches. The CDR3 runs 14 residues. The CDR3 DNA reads TGTGCCAGCAGCCGAGGGACTAGTCAAGAGACCCAGTACTTC. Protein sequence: CASSRGTSQETQYF. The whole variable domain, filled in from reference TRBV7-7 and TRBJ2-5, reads GAGVSQSPRYKVTKRGQDVTLRCDPISSHATLYWYQQALGQGPEFLTYFNYEAQPDKSGLPSDRFSAERPEGSISTLTIQRTEQRDSAMYRCASSRGTSQETQYFGPGTRLLVL.